This T cell receptor beta chain was documented in a study of early T cells in non-severe SARS-CoV-2 infection. After removal of 7 bases from V and 7 bases from J, the junction contained 11 bases not matched to a gene. The CDR3 is 15 residues long. Germline-derived CDR1 and CDR2 are SEHNR and FQNEAQ (reference sequence). Each CDR3 protein gets one entry after TCRdb re-called the 5' RACE reads with MiXCR. This sample has some 110,000 distinct CDR3 sequences, with about 15% found just once. This clonotype has at least ten counts. The sequence derives from an adult who was a healthcare worker with PCR-confirmed SARS-CoV-2 infection or an uninfected control (not recorded which). Material for sequencing was whole blood. The chain recombines TRBV7-9 with TRBJ2-1; the match to TRBD2 covers 9 bases. CDR3 region: CASTHGAGGQNEQFF. As DNA, the CDR3 is TGTGCCAGCACCCACGGGGCGGGGGGGCAGAATGAGCAGTTCTTC.